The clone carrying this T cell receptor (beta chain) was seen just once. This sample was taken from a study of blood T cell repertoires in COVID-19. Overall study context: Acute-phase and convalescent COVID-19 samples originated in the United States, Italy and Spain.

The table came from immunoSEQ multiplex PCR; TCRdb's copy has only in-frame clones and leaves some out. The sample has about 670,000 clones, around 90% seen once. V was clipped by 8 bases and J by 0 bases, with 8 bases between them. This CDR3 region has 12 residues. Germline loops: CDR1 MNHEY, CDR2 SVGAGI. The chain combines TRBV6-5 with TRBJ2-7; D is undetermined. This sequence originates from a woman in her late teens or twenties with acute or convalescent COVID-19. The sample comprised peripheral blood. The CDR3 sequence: CASSHSSYEQYF. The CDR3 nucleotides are TGTGCCAGCTCGCACAGCTCCTACGAGCAGTACTTC.